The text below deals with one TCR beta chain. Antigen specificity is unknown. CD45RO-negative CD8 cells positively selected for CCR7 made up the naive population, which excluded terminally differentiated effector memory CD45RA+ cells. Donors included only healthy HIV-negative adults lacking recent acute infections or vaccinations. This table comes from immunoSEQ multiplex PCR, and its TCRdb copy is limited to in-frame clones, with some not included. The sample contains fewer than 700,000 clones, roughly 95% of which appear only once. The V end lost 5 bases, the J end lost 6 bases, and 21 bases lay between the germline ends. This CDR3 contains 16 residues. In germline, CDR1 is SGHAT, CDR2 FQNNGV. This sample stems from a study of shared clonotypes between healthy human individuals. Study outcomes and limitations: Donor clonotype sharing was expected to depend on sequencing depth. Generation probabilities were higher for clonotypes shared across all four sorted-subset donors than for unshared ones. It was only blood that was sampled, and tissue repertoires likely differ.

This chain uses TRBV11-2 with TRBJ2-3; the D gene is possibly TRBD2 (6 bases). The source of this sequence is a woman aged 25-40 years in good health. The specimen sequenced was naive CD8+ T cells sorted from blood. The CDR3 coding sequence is TGTGCCAGCAGCCGGGACTCCCGGGAGTGGTTCGATACGCAGTATTTT. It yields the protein CASSRDSREWFDTQYF.